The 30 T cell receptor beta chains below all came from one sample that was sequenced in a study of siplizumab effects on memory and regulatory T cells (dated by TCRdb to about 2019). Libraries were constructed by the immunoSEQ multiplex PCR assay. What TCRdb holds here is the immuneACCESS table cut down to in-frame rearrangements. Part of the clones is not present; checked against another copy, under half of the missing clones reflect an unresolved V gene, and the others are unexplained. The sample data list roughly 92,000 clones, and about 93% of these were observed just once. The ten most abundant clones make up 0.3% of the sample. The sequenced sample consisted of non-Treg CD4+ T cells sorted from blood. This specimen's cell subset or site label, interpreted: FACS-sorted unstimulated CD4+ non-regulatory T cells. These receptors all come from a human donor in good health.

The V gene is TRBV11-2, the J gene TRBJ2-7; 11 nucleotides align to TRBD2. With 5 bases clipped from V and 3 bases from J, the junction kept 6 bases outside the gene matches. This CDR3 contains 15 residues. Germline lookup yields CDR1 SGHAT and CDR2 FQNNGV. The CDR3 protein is CASSRTSGGYYEQYF. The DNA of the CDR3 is TGTGCCAGCAGCCGTACTAGCGGGGGCTACTACGAGCAGTACTTC.

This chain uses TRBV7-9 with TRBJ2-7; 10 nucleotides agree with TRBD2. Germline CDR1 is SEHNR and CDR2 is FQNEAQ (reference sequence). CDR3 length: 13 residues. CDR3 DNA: TGTGCAAGCGGACTAGCGGCCTCCTACGAGCAGTACTTC. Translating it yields CASGLAASYEQYF.

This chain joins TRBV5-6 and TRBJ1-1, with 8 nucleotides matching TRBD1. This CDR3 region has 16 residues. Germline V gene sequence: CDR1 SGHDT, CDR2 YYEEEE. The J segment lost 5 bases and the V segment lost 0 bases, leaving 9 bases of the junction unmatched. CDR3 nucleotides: TGTGCCAGCAGCTTGGGGGGCCAGGGGGCGTGGACTGAAGCTTTCTTT. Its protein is CASSLGGQGAWTEAFF.

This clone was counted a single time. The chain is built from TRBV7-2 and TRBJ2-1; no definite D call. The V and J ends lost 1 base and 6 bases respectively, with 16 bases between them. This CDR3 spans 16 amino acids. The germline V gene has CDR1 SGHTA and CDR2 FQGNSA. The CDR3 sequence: CASSLVVTATGNEQFF. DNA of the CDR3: TGTGCCAGCAGCTTAGTGGTGACCGCCACGGGCAATGAGCAGTTCTTC.

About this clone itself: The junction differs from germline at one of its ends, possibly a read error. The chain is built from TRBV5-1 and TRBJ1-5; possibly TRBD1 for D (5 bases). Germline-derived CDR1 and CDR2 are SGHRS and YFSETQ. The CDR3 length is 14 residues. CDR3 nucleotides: TGCGCCAGCAGCTTGGAGTGGGGCAATCGGCCCCAGCATTTT. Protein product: CASSLEWGNRPQHF.

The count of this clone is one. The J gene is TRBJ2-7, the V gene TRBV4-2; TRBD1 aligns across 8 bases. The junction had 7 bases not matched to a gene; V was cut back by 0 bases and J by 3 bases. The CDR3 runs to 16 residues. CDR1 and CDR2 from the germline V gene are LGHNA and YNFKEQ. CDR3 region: CASSQEGQGPLYEQYF. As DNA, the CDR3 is TGTGCCAGCAGCCAAGAAGGACAGGGCCCCCTCTACGAGCAGTACTTC.

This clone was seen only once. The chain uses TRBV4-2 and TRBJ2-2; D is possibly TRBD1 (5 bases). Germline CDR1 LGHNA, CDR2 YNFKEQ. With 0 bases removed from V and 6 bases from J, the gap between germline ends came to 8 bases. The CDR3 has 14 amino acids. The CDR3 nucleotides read TGTGCCAGCAGCCAAGATGTCAGGGCCGGGGAGCTGTTTTTT. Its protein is CASSQDVRAGELFF.

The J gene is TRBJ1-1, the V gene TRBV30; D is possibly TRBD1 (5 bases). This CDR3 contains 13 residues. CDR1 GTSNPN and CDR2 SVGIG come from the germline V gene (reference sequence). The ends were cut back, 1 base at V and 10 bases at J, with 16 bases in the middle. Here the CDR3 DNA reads TGTGCCTGGAGTGCCTTATCAGGGACGGGAGCTTTCTTT. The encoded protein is CAWSALSGTGAFF.

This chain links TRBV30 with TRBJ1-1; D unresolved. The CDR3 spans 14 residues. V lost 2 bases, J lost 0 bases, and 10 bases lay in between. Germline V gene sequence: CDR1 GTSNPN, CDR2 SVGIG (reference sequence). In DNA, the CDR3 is TGTGCCTGGAGTACCACACCTATGAACACTGAAGCTTTCTTT. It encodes CAWSTTPMNTEAFF. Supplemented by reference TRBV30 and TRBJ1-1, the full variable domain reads SQTIHQWPATLVQPVGSPLSLECTVEGTSNPNLYWYRQAAGRGLQLLFYSVGIGQISSEVPQNLSASRPQDRQFILSSKKLLLSDSGFYLCAWSTTPMNTEAFFGQGTRLTVV.

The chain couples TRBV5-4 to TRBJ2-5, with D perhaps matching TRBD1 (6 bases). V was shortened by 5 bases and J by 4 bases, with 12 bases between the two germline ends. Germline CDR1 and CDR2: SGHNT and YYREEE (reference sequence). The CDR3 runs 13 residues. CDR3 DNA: TGTGCCAGCAGTTTCACAGGGCGAGAGACCCAGTACTTC. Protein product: CASSFTGRETQYF.

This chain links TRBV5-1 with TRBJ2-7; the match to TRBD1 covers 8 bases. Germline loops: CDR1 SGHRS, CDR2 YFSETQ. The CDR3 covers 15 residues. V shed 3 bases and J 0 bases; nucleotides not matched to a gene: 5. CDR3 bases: TGCGCCAGCAGCTCGGGACAGGTAGTCTCCTACGAGCAGTACTTC. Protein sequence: CASSSGQVVSYEQYF.

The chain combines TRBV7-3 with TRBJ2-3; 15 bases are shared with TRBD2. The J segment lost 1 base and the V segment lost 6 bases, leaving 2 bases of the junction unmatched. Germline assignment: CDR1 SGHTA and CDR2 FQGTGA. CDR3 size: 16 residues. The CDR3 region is CASSRTSGGGTDTQYF. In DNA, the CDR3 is TGTGCCAGCAGTCGGACTAGCGGGGGGGGCACAGATACGCAGTATTTT.

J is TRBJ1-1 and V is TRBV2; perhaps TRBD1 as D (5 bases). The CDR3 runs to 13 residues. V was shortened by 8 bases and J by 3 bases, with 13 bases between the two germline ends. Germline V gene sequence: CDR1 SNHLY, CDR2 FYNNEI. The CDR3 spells CASVDTRYTEAFF. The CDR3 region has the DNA TGTGCCAGCGTGGACACAAGGTACACTGAAGCTTTCTTT.

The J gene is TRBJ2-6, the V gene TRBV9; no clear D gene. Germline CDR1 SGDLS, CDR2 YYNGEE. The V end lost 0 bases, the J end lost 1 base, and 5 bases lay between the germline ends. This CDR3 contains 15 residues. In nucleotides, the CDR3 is TGTGCCAGCAGCGTAGGAGTGTCTGGGGCCAACGTCCTGACTTTC. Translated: CASSVGVSGANVLTF.

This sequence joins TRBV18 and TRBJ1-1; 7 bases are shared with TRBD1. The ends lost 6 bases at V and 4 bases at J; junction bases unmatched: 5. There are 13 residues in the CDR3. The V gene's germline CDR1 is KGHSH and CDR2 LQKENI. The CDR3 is CASSAGQSTEAFF. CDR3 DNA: TGTGCCAGCTCGGCGGGACAGAGCACTGAAGCTTTCTTT.

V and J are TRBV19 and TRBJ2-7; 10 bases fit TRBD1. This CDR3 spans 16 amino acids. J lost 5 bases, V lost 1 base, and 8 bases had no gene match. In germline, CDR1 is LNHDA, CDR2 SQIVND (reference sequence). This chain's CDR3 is CASSIAGTGVVNEQYF. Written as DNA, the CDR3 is TGTGCCAGTAGTATAGCCGGGACAGGGGTCGTAAACGAGCAGTACTTC.

CDR3 DNA sequence: TGTGCCAGCAGAGACAAGACAGGGACCTACGAGCAGTACTTC. Translating gives CASRDKTGTYEQYF. This chain connects TRBV7-2 to TRBJ2-7; 7 nucleotides line up with TRBD1. This CDR3 spans 14 amino acids. CDR1 SGHTA and CDR2 FQGNSA come from the germline V gene. After removal of 6 bases from V and 2 bases from J, the junction contained 7 bases not matched to a gene.

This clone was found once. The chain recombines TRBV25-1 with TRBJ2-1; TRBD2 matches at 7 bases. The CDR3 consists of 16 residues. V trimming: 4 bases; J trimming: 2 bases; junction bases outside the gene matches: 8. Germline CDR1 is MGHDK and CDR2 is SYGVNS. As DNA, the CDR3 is TGTGCCAGCAGTGGACCCCTAGCGGCCGCCTACAATGAGCAGTTCTTC. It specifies CASSGPLAAAYNEQFF.

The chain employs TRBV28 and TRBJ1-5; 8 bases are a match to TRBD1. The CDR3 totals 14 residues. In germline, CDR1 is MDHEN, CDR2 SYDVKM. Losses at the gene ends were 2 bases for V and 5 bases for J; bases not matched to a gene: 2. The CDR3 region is CASSLDRGDQPQHF. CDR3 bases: TGTGCCAGCAGTTTAGACAGGGGAGATCAGCCCCAGCATTTT.

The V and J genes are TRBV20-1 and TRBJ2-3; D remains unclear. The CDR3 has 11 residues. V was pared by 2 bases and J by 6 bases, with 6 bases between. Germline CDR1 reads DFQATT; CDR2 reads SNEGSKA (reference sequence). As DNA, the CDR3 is TGCAGTGCTAGACTTGGTGATACGCAGTATTTT. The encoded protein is CSARLGDTQYF.

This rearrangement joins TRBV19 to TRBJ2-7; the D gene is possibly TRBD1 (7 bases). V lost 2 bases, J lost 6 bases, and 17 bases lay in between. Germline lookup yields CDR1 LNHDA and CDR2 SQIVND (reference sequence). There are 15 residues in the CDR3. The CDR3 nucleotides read TGTGCCAGTAGTATATCGGTCCAGGGGGGTCGCGAGCAGTACTTC. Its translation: CASSISVQGGREQYF.

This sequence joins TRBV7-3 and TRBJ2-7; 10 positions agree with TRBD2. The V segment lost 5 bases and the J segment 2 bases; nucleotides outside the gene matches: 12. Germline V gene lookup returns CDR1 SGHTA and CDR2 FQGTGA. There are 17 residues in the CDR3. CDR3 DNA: TGTGCCAGCAGCCTCCTACCTAGCGGGAGCAAAACCTACGAGCAGTACTTC. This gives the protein CASSLLPSGSKTYEQYF.

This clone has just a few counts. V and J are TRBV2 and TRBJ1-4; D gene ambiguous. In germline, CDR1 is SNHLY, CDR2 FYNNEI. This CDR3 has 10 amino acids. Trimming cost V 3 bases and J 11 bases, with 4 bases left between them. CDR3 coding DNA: TGTGCCAGCAGTGACACCAAACTGTTTTTT. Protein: CASSDTKLFF.

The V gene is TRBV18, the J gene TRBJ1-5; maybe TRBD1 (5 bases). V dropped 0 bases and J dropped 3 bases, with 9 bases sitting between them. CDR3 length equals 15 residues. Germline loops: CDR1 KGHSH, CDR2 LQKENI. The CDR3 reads CASSPPGGANQPQHF. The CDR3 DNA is TGTGCCAGCTCACCACCGGGGGGAGCCAATCAGCCCCAGCATTTT.

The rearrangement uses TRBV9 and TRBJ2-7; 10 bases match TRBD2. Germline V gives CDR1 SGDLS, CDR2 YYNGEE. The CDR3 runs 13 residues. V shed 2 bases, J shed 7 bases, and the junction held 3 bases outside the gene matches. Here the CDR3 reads CASSVSGRREQYF. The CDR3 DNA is TGTGCCAGCAGCGTTAGCGGGAGGAGGGAGCAGTACTTC. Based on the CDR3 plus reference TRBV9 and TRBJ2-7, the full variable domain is DSGVTQTPKHLITATGQRVTLRCSPRSGDLSVYWYQQSLDQGLQFLIQYYNGEERAKGNILERFSAQQFPDLHSELNLSSLELGDSALYFCASSVSGRREQYFGPGTRLTVT.

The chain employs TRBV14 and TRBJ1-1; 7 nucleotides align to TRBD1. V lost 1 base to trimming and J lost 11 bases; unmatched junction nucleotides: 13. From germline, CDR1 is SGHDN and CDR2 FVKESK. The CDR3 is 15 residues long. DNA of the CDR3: TGTGCCAGCAGCCAAGCGGGCGGACAGGTATCTAACGCTTTCTTT. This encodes CASSQAGGQVSNAFF.

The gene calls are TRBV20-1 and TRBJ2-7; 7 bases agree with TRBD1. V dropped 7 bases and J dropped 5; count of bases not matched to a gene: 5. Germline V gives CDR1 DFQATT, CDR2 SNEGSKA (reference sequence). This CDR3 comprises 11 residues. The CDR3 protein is CSVQDRDEQYF. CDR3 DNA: TGCAGTGTTCAAGACAGGGACGAGCAGTACTTC.

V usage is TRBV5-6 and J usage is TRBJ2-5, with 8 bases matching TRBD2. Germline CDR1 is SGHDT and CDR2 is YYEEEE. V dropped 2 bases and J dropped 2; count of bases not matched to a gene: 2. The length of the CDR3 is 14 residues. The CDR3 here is CASSLIAGQETQYF. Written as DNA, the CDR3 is TGTGCCAGCAGCTTAATAGCGGGGCAAGAGACCCAGTACTTC.

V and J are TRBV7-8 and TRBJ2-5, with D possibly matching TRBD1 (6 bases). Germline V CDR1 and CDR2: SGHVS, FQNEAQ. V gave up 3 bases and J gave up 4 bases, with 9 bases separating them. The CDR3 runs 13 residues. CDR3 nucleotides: TGTGCCAGCAGCTTTACAGGGTTAGAGACCCAGTACTTC. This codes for CASSFTGLETQYF.

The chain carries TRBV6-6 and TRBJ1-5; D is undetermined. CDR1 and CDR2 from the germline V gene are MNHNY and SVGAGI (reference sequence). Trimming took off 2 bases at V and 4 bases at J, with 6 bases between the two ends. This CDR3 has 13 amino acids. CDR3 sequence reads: CASSYRRNQPQHF. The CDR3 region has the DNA TGTGCCAGCAGTTACCGTAGGAATCAGCCCCAGCATTTT.